This T cell receptor beta chain was identified in a study of TIL therapy for anti-PD-1-resistant metastatic lung cancer. Study at large: Tumor harvest preceded PD-1/PD-L1 blockade, followed by nivolumab treatment. Patients had a median age of approximately 56 years (range roughly 35-80).

The libraries were made with immunoSEQ v3. TCRdb's copy holds only in-frame clones and misses some; the assay was immunoSEQ multiplex PCR. The repertoire consists of about 14,000 clones, with roughly 86% occurring once and the leading ten covering about 0.85%. Time point of the sample: pre-treatment sample, taken before nivolumab and TIL therapy. This clone showed up just once. Germline-derived CDR1 and CDR2 are MNHNY and SVGAGI (reference sequence). This CDR3 has 14 residues. The V and J ends lost 0 bases and 1 base respectively, with 6 bases between them. This receptor was identified in a person aged 25-85 years with non-small cell lung cancer. This sample comprised blood, obtained at baseline. The chain joins TRBV6-6 to TRBJ1-1; D not resolved. CDR3 bases: TGTGCCAGCAGTTACTCGCGGGGGAACACTGAAGCTTTCTTT. As protein: CASSYSRGNTEAFF.